The T cell receptor (beta chain) described here comes from a study of siplizumab effects on memory and regulatory T cells (dated by TCRdb to about 2019). Looking at the study overall: The study looked at the effect of siplizumab, an anti-CD2 antibody, on alloreactive T-cell subsets in allogeneic mixed lymphocyte reactions made from human PBMCs.

The method was the immunoSEQ multiplex PCR assay. About 10^5 TCR templates per sample were assayed by the deep sequencing platform. Genomic DNA extracted from sorted T cells was used for TCRbeta CDR3 sequencing. Per the source publication's procedure: Clonal analysis of TCRbeta CDR3 data was done in the R programming language. Comparing unstimulated samples against CFSE-low samples taken after the reaction was how alloreactive CD4+ and CD8+ clones were defined. Regulatory or non-regulatory origin of alloreactive CD4+ clones was assigned by matching sequences to the sorted unstimulated Treg and non-Treg repertoires. TCRdb took over this immuneACCESS table, retaining in-frame rearrangements with V and J assigned. Such tables are incomplete; in checked studies, under half of the missing clones stem from an unresolved V gene, and the remainder is unexplained. V and J calls and clone size follow that table, whereas D and trimming were derived from the DNA. Here the sample has 37,000 or so clones; roughly nine tenths occur a single time. The top ten constitute less than 0.3% of the sample.

In addition, sequencing in three donor pairs included unstimulated CD8+ effector memory subsets alongside CD4+ naive, CD8+ naive, CD8+ TEMRA and CD4+ memory subsets. Sorted unstimulated T cells and proliferating T cells recovered from mixed lymphocyte reactions were subjected to TCRbeta CDR3 sequencing. Fresh whole blood from ten HLA-typed healthy donors was used as the source from which PBMCs were isolated. Results and caveats for the whole study, not just this receptor: Greater diversity appeared to be present in unstimulated naive T cells than in memory T cells, and a substantial contribution to the alloresponse seemed to be made by naive cells. Whether proliferating Tregs from siplizumab cultures actually had suppressive function was not functionally confirmed. Of the alloreactive CD4+ clones that could be mapped, the Treg-derived share averaged about 63% with siplizumab compared with under 35% in control reactions. A naive or memory phenotype could not be assigned to roughly 75-95% of proliferating CD4+ or CD8+ clones. Because sequences at frequencies below about 10^-5 were poorly captured, only a minor fraction of alloreactive clones could be mapped back to unstimulated subsets. The cumulative frequency of alloreactive sequences that could be traced back to unstimulated CD4+ memory T cells was significantly reduced by siplizumab.

Of note for this clone: Its antigen is still unknown. No base quality information exists; no much larger clone differs at one position.

From the cysteine up to the phenylalanine, the CDR3 has a length of 9 residues. Of all the DNA, just the CDR3 is kept, 27 bases in frame from base 1. According to the germline V gene (reference sequence), CDR1 reads SEHNR and CDR2 reads FQNEAQ. This sequence originates from a human donor in good health. Source material: naive CD4+ T cells sorted from blood. The cell subset or site label on this specimen signifies: unstimulated naive T cells. The V and J genes are TRBV7-9 and TRBJ2-1, with the D gene uncertain. Read as DNA, the sequence is TGTGTCGTCTACAATGAGCAGTTCTTC. Translation gives CVVYNEQFF.